This T cell receptor (beta chain) is from a study of identical twins. Study-level points and caveats: Rather than following the same donors, the conclusions depended on cross-sectional statistical analysis.

This clonotype was found many times. Its specificity is unknown. All donors were healthy, and all were Caucasian. TCRdb independently ran MiXCR on the 5' RACE reads; one entry per CDR3 protein. In the table there are around 300,000 distinct CDR3 sequences, about 8% of which are singletons. V was clipped by 8 bases and J by 8 bases, with 10 bases between them. This CDR3 region has 11 residues. These data are also associated with another study on yellow fever vaccine responses in identical twins.

Sequenced material: memory (CD45RO+) T cells sorted from blood. The receptor comes from a woman younger than 30 in good health. J is TRBJ2-1 and V is TRBV12-3 or TRBV12-4; D may be TRBD2 (5 bases). CDR3 residues: CASHNGDEQFF. The CDR3 DNA reads as TGTGCCAGCCATAACGGGGATGAGCAGTTCTTC.